The entry below gives a single TCR beta chain sequence along with its context. Its antigen remains unidentified. This sample is drawn from a study of blood T cells in healthy people across ages. Whole-study findings and limits: Long-lived donors exceeded aged donors in naive CD4+ cells and diversity. Changes in expanded clonotypes were possibly confounded, as the CMV status of donors was unknown.

The germline V gene encodes CDR1 SGHTA and CDR2 FQGNSA. Trimming cost V 2 bases and J 0 bases, with 14 bases left between them. The CDR3 runs to 17 residues. Then a second PCR, running about 6 to 11 cycles, was carried out with a sample-barcoded 5' primer and a J-beta primer mix. Tags on each cDNA molecule came from a template-switch adaptor with 12 random nucleotides. TCRdb fed the 5' RACE reads into MiXCR, producing one record per CDR3 protein. The table lists about 2 million distinct CDR3 sequences, around half of them singletons, with more than 2% in the top ten. Samples had at least 7 million PBMCs isolated from them.

The receptor comes from a woman aged 40 to 50 in good health. Material for sequencing was blood. The rearrangement joins TRBV7-2 to TRBJ2-1; D might be TRBD1 or TRBD2, each matching 6 bases. Here the CDR3 DNA reads TGTGCCAGCAGCTTATCCAAAGAGGGGGGCTCCTACAATGAGCAGTTCTTC. Protein product: CASSLSKEGGSYNEQFF.